A selection of T cell receptor beta chains follows, all from one sample in a study of vaccination and CD4 T cells after COVID-19. These receptors have no identified antigens. TCRdb itself ran the PCR reads through MiXCR, one entry per CDR3 protein. The table records about 14,000 distinct CDR3 sequences, over 45% of them present only once. The material sequenced was CD4+ T cells from blood, cultured in vitro. The receptors derive from a human donor who had recovered from COVID-19. Each CDR3 is given with its conserved first and last residue. D genes are given only for firm matches. Clone size is shown for a subset of rows, as once, few, many or a class of expanded clone.

cdr3_nt: TGTGCCAGCAGTTTAGCCGGCAGGCTAGCGCAACCTGAAGCTTTCTTT
cdr3_aa: CASSLAGRLAQPEAFF
j_call: TRBJ1-1
d_call: -
v_call: TRBV12-3/TRBV12-4
clone_size: -

cdr3_nt: TGCAGTGCCGGGGACGGTGTCTCCTACGAGCAGTACTTC
cdr3_aa: CSAGDGVSYEQYF
j_call: TRBJ2-7
d_call: -
v_call: TRBV20-1
clone_size: -

cdr3_nt: TGTGCCAGCAGCCAAGGACAGGTGTTGAACACTGAAGCTTTCTTT
cdr3_aa: CASSQGQVLNTEAFF
j_call: TRBJ1-1
d_call: -
v_call: TRBV14
clone_size: -

cdr3_nt: TGCAGTGCGGACGATACAGAGTATAGCAATCAGCCCCAGCATTTT
cdr3_aa: CSADDTEYSNQPQHF
j_call: TRBJ1-5
d_call: -
v_call: TRBV20-1
clone_size: -

cdr3_nt: TGTGCCAGCAGTTTAATCGGGACCGAGGTGAGGAGGGGGCGACCTAATTCACCCCTCCACTTT
cdr3_aa: CASSLIGTEVRRGRPNSPLHF
j_call: TRBJ1-6
d_call: TRBD1
v_call: TRBV27
clone_size: -

cdr3_nt: TGTGCCAGCAGTGAAGCGGGACGTCAAGAGACCCAGTACTTC
cdr3_aa: CASSEAGRQETQYF
j_call: TRBJ2-5
d_call: TRBD2
v_call: TRBV28
clone_size: -

cdr3_nt: TGCAGTGCTAAAAAAGCGGGAGAGGACACCGGGGAGCTGTTTTTT
cdr3_aa: CSAKKAGEDTGELFF
j_call: TRBJ2-2
d_call: TRBD2
v_call: TRBV20-1
clone_size: -

cdr3_nt: TGTGCCACCTGGGACAGGGCGAGTCCGAACACCGGGGAGCTGTTTTTT
cdr3_aa: CATWDRASPNTGELFF
j_call: TRBJ2-2
d_call: TRBD1
v_call: TRBV19
clone_size: -

cdr3_nt: TGCAGTGCTAGAGATAGCGGGAGGGGGGCAGATACGCAGTATTTT
cdr3_aa: CSARDSGRGADTQYF
j_call: TRBJ2-3
d_call: TRBD2
v_call: TRBV20-1
clone_size: -

cdr3_nt: TGTGCCACCAGCCTTGGCGGTGGTGGGGCCAACGTCCTGACTTTC
cdr3_aa: CATSLGGGGANVLTF
j_call: TRBJ2-6
d_call: -
v_call: TRBV24-1
clone_size: few

cdr3_nt: TGTGCCAGCAGAAGCACAGGGATGTATAATTCACCCCTCCACTTT
cdr3_aa: CASRSTGMYNSPLHF
j_call: TRBJ1-6
d_call: -
v_call: TRBV12-3/TRBV12-4
clone_size: -

cdr3_nt: TGTGCCAGCAGCCCGGGGGTGAGAGAAACCGGGGAGCTGTTTTTT
cdr3_aa: CASSPGVRETGELFF
j_call: TRBJ2-2
d_call: -
v_call: TRBV7-3
clone_size: -

cdr3_nt: TGCAGTGCTAGCCGCAGCGGAGGCACAGATACGCAGTATTTT
cdr3_aa: CSASRSGGTDTQYF
j_call: TRBJ2-3
d_call: -
v_call: TRBV20-1
clone_size: -

cdr3_nt: TGTGCCACCAGTGATTCTCCGGGACAGGGGAGGGACGAGCAGTACTTC
cdr3_aa: CATSDSPGQGRDEQYF
j_call: TRBJ2-7
d_call: TRBD1
v_call: TRBV24-1
clone_size: -

cdr3_nt: TGCGCCAGCAGCCAAGTTGGGGAATCCGCCATATATTTT
cdr3_aa: CASSQVGESAIYF
j_call: TRBJ1-3
d_call: -
v_call: TRBV4-1
clone_size: -

cdr3_nt: TGTGCCAGCAGTTACTCGGCCCTTCCGGGGGCTCAAGGAAACACCATATATTTT
cdr3_aa: CASSYSALPGAQGNTIYF
j_call: TRBJ1-3
d_call: -
v_call: TRBV6-5
clone_size: few